This TCR beta chain was identified during a study of blood T cell repertoires in COVID-19. Across the whole study: Sites across the United States, Italy and Spain contributed samples from acute and convalescent COVID-19. In each case, the material was cDNA or gDNA derived from T cells, B-cell-depleted T cells, or PBMCs.

Per the study methods: By means of reference gene primer amplification, nucleated cell counts were estimated. Assay used: immunoSEQ multiplex PCR; TCRdb lists only in-frame clones, some missing. V and J calls and clone size follow that table, whereas D and trimming were derived from the DNA. The table includes about 190,000 clones, 80% detected once. V lost 2 bases, J lost 0 bases, and 12 bases lay in between. CDR3 length equals 16 residues. In germline, CDR1 is SGHRS, CDR2 YFSETQ. The source material was peripheral blood. This clonotype was sampled from a man in his 60s with acute or convalescent COVID-19. The chain joins TRBV5-1 to TRBJ1-3, with D unresolved. CDR3: CASSLVQATSGNTIYF. For the CDR3, the DNA is TGCGCCAGCAGCTTAGTCCAGGCGACCTCTGGAAACACCATATATTTT.